This entry features one T cell receptor beta chain sequence. Its antigen is undetermined. These data originate in a study of vaccination and CD4 T cells after COVID-19. Study context: Overlapping spike pools from SARS-CoV-2 and HCoV-NL63, HCoV-OC43 and HCoV-229E served as culture stimuli. Overall study findings and caveats: The study sampled relatively few convalescent patients and omitted early post-infection timepoints.

The trim removed 2 bases at V and 2 bases at J, leaving 3 bases unmatched. Per the germline V gene, CDR1 is SGHRS and CDR2 is YFSETQ. The CDR3 has 14 residues. Treatment indicated: roughly nine-day PBMC culture with coronavirus spike peptide pools or control peptides (ViraFEST assay). Wells contained fewer than 2.5 million PBMCs each, and these were cultured with about 9.2 IU/ml IL-2 and 9 to 10 ug/ml peptide pools. Sequencing of cultured CD4+ T cell DNA used the Oncomine TCR Beta short-read assay. TCRdb re-analysed the PCR reads in MiXCR, keeping a single row per CDR3 protein. The sample lists roughly 24,000 distinct CDR3 sequences; roughly two fifths were seen once.

The rearrangement joins TRBV5-1 to TRBJ1-1; TRBD1 matches at 7 bases. This TCR was recovered from a human donor who had recovered from COVID-19. The sample consisted of CD4+ T cells from blood, cultured in vitro. CDR3 region: CASSLEGANTEAFF. The CDR3 region has the DNA TGCGCCAGCAGCTTAGAGGGGGCTAACACTGAAGCTTTCTTT.